This T cell receptor beta chain was identified in a study of sequential checkpoint blockade in melanoma. V lost 1 base to trimming and J lost 1 base, with 7 bases between them. From germline, CDR1 is MNHNS and CDR2 SASEGT. The CDR3 length is 15 residues. This clone was counted a few times. Treatment reported: randomized to nivolumab then ipilimumab (arm A) or the reverse (arm B). PBMC sorting kept live CD3+CD8+ cells without CD19 or CD56. The assay was immunoSEQ multiplex PCR, and TCRdb's table has in-frame clones only and misses some. The sample has approximately 28,000 clones, 85% to 90% seen once. The TCR was taken from a human donor with melanoma. This chain connects TRBV6-1 to TRBJ2-2; D might be TRBD1 (5 bases). The sequenced sample was CD8+ T cells sorted from blood (inferred from file names), obtained from a patient given nivolumab and ipilimumab in sequence. The CDR3 DNA reads as TGTGCCAGCAGTGAAGAAACAGGGAACACCGGGGAGCTGTTTTTT. Translation gives CASSEETGNTGELFF.